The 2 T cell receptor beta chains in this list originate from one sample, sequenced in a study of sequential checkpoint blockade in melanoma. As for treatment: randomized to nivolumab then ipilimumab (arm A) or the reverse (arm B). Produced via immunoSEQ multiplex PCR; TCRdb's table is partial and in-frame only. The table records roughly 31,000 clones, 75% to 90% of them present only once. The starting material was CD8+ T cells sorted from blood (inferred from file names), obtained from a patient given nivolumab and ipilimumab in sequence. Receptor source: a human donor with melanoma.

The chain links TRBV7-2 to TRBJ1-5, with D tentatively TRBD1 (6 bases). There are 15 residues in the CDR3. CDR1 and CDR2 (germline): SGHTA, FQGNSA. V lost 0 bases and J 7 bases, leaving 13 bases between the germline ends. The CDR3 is CASSLALGGTQPQHF. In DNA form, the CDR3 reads TGTGCCAGCAGCTTAGCGCTGGGAGGGACACAGCCCCAGCATTTT.

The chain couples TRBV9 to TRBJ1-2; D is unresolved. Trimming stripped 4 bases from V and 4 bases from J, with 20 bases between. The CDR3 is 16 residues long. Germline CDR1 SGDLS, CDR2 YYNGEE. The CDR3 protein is CASSPFGTRILYGYTF. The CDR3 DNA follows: TGTGCCAGCAGCCCGTTTGGTACGAGGATCCTCTATGGCTACACCTTC.